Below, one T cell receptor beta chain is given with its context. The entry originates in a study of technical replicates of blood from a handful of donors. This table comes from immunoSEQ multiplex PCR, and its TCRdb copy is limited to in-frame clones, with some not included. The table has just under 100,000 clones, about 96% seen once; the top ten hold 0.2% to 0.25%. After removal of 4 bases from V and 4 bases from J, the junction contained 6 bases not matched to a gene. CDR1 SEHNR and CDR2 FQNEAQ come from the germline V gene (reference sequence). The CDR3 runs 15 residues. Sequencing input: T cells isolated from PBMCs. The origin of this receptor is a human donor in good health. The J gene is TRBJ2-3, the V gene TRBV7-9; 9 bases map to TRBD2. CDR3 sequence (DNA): TGTGCCAGCAGCTCAGCGGGGGGATGGTCAGATACGCAGTATTTT. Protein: CASSSAGGWSDTQYF.